This T cell receptor beta chain was identified in a study of long-term antiretroviral therapy in people with HIV. Running of the v3.0 immunoSEQ assay took place at survey level. Libraries were prepared by immunoSEQ multiplex PCR; TCRdb keeps only in-frame clonotypes and omits some of them. The table records 42,000 or so clones, approximately 87% of them present only once. Study outcomes and limitations: Repertoires from HIV showed CDR3 length ranges narrower than those of controls. Viral resistance, ART adherence and therapy changes all lacked available data.

As concerns this clone: As yet, its antigen is unknown.

This specimen consisted of unsorted PBMCs, obtained 1.2 years after starting antiretroviral therapy. The receptor was isolated from a woman in her 50s with HIV.

This chain's CDR3 is CASSLRSGDTLWSGNTIYF. CDR3 sequence (DNA): TGTGCCAGCAGCTTAAGGTCGGGAGACACACTATGGTCTGGAAACACCATATATTTT. This sequence joins TRBV7-9 and TRBJ1-3; no definite D call. The CDR3 loop spans 19 amino acids. V dropped 2 bases and J dropped 1 base, with 21 bases sitting between them. CDR1 and CDR2 (germline): SEHNR, FQNEAQ (reference sequence).